This TCR beta chain was sequenced during a study of shared clonotypes between healthy human individuals. Per sorted-subset replicate PCR, input was approximately 0.2 ug DNA, representing about 29,000 T cell genomes. The protocol was immunoSEQ multiplex PCR, while the TCRdb copy is restricted to in-frame clones and leaves out a portion. Among fewer than 1 million clones listed, 96% were seen once. The V and J ends lost 8 bases and 6 bases respectively, with 6 bases between them. This CDR3 comprises 10 residues. In germline, CDR1 is SNHLY, CDR2 FYNNEI. Study-wide results and caveats: Several donors held approximately 4.5% of naive CD4 clonotypes in common. Clonotypes which were not shared had lower generation probabilities than clonotypes that all four donors shared. Clonotype sharing among donors was expected to depend on sequencing depth.

A note on this clone: The antigen remains unidentified.

In the naive CD8 group, cells lacked CD45RO and were positively selected for CCR7, so terminally differentiated effector memory CD45RA+ cells were left out. This TCR derives from a man aged 30-40 years in good health. The rearrangement links TRBV2 to TRBJ2-3; a possible D gene is TRBD2 (5 bases). Material: naive CD8+ T cells sorted from blood. CDR3 sequence (DNA): TGTGCCAGCTGGAGGGATACGCAGTATTTT. Amino acid sequence: CASWRDTQYF.